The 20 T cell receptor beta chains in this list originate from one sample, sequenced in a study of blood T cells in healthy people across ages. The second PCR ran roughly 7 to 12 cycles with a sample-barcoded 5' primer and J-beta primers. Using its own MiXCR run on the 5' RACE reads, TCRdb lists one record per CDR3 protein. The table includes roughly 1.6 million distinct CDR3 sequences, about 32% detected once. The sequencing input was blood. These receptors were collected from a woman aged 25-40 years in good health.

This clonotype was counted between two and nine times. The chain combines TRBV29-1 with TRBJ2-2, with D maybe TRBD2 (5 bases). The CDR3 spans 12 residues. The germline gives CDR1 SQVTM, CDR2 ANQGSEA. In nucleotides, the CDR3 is TGCACCACCACGAGGGTCACCGGGGAGCTGTTTTTT. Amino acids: CTTTRVTGELFF.

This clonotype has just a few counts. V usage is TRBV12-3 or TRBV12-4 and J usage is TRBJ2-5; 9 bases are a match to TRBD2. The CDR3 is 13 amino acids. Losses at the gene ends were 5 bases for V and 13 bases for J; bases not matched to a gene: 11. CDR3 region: CASSQPGLANRYF. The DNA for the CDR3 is TGTGCCAGCAGTCAACCGGGACTAGCCAATAGGTACTTC.

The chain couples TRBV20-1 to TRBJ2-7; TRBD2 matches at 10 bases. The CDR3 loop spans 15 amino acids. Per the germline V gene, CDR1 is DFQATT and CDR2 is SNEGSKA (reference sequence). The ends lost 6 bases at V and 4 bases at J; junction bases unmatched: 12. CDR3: CSANIAGGAPYEQYF. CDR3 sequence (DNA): TGCAGTGCCAATATAGCGGGAGGCGCCCCGTACGAGCAGTACTTC.

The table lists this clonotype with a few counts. The CDR3 spells CATSRDPGPTAYEQYF. As DNA, the CDR3 is TGTGCCACCAGCAGGGACCCGGGACCAACGGCCTACGAGCAGTACTTC. The chain recombines TRBV15 with TRBJ2-4; either TRBD1 or TRBD2 may fit D (5 bases each). The DNA end is a closer match to TRBJ2-7, so the J assignment may be wrong. The CDR3 length is 16 residues. Germline CDR1 and CDR2: LNHNV and YYDKDF (reference sequence).

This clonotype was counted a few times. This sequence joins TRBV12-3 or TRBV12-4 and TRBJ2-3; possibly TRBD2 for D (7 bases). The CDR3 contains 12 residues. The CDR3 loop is CASGGGSDTQYF. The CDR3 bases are TGTGCGTCGGGGGGCGGTTCGGATACGCAGTATTTT.

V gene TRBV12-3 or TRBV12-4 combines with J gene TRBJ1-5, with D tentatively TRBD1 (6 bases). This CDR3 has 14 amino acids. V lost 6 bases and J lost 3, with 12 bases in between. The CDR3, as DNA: TGTGCCAGCAGATCGGACAGATCCAATCAGCCCCAGCATTTT. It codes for CASRSDRSNQPQHF.

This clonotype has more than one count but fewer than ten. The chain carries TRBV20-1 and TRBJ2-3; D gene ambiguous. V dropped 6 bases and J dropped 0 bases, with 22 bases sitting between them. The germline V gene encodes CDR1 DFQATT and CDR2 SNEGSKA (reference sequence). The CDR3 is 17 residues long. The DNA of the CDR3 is TGCAGTGCCGAGCCAACCCGACCACACACTAGCACAGATACGCAGTATTTT. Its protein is CSAEPTRPHTSTDTQYF.

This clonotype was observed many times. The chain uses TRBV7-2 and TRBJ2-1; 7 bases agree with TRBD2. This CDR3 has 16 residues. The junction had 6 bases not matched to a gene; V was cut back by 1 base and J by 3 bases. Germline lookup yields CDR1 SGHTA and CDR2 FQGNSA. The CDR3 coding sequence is TGTGCCAGCAGCTTAGGTCCCAGCGGGATCTACAATGAGCAGTTCTTC. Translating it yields CASSLGPSGIYNEQFF.

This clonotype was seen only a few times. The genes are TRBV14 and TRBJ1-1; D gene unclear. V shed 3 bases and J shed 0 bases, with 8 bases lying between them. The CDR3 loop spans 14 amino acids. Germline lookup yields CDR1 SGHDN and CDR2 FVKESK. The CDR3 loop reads CASSHNTVNTEAFF. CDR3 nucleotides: TGTGCCAGCAGCCACAACACCGTGAACACTGAAGCTTTCTTT.

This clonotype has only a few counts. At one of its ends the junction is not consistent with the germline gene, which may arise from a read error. The CDR3 here is CASSSYRVSDNSPLHF. DNA for the CDR3: TGTGCCAGCAGCAGTTACAGGGTCTCCGATAATTCACCCCTCCACTTT. The chain employs TRBV5-5 and TRBJ1-6; tentatively, D is TRBD1 (6 bases). The CDR3 has 16 residues. CDR1 and CDR2 from the germline V gene are SGHKS and YYEKEE (reference sequence). Full variable domain (missing parts from reference TRBV5-5 and TRBJ1-6): DAGVTQSPTHLIKTRGQQVTLRCSPISGHKSVSWYQQVLGQGPQFIFQYYEKEERGRGNFPDRFSARQFPNYSSELNVNALLLGDSALYLCASSSYRVSDNSPLHFGNGTRLTVT.

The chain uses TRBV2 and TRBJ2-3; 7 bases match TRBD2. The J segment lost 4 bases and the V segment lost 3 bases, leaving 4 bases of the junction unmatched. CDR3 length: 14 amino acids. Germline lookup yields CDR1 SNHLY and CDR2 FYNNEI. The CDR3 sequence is CASSDPSGSDTQYF. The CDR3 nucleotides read TGTGCCAGCAGTGACCCTAGCGGATCAGATACGCAGTATTTT. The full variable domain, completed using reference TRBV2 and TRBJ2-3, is EPEVTQTPSHQVTQMGQEVILRCVPISNHLYFYWYRQILGQKVEFLVSFYNNEISEKSEIFDDQFSVERPDGSNFTLKIRSTKLEDSAMYFCASSDPSGSDTQYFGPGTRLTVL.

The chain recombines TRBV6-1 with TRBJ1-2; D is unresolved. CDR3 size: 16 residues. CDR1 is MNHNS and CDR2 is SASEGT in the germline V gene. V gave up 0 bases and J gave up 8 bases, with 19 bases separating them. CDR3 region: CASSEASPAAMGGYTF. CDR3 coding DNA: TGTGCCAGCAGTGAAGCAAGTCCGGCCGCAATGGGAGGCTACACCTTC.

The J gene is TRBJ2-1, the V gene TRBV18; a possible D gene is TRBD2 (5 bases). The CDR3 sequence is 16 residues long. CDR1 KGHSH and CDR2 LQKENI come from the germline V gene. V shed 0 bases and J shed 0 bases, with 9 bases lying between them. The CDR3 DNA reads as TGTGCCAGCTCACCACCGTGGGCGGGCTCCTACAATGAGCAGTTCTTC. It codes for CASSPPWAGSYNEQFF.

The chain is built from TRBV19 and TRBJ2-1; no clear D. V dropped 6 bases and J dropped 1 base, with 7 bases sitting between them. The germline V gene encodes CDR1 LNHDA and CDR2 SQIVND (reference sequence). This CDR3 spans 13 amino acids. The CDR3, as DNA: TGTGCCAGTAGGTTTAGGTCCTACAATGAGCAGTTCTTC. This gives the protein CASRFRSYNEQFF.

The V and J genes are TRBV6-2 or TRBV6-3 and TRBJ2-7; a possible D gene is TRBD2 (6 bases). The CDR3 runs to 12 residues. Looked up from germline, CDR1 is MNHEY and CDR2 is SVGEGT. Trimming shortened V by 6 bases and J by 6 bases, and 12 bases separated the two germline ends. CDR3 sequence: CASRRSSAEQYF. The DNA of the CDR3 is TGTGCCAGCAGGAGGTCTAGCGCCGAGCAGTACTTC.

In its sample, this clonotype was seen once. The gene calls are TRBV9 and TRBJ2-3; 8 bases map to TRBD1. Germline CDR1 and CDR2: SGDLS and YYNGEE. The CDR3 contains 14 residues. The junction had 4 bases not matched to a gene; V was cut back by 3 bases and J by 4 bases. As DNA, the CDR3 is TGTGCCAGCAGCGCTATGACAGGGGCAGATACGCAGTATTTT. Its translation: CASSAMTGADTQYF.

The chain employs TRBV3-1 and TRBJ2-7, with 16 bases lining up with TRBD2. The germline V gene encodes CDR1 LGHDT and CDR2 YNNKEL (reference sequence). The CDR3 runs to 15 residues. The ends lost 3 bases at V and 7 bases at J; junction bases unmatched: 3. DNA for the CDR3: TGTGCCAGCAGCCAGGGACTAGCGGGGGGGAAAGAGCAGTACTTC. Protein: CASSQGLAGGKEQYF.

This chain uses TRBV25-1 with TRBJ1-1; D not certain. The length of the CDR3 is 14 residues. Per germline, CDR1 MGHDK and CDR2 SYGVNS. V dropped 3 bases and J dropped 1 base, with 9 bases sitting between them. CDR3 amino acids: CASSDFPRNTEAFF. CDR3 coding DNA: TGTGCCAGCAGTGATTTCCCGAGGAACACTGAAGCTTTCTTT.

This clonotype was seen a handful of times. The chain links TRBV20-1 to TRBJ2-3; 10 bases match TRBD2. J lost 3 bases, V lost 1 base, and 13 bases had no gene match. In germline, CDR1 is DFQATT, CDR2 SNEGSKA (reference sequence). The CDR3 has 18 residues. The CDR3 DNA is TGCAGTGCTAGAGTCTGGGGCAAGCGGGGGGGCCTAACAGATACGCAGTATTTT. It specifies CSARVWGKRGGLTDTQYF.

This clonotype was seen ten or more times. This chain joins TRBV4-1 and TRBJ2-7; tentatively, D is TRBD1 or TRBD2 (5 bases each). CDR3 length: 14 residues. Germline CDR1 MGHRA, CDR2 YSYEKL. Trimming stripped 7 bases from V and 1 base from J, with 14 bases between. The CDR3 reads CASKRDAQSYEQYF. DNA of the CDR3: TGCGCCAGCAAGAGGGACGCCCAGTCCTACGAGCAGTACTTC.